These 15 T cell receptor beta chains were all obtained from the same sample, sequenced in a study of cytomegalovirus exposure and HLA in healthy donors. Researchers ran the PCR with 60 Vbeta and 13 Jbeta primers. Here immunoSEQ multiplex PCR was the method, and the copy in TCRdb shows in-frame clones only, minus some. The table has some 150,000 clones, around three quarters seen once. The sequencing sample was made of PBMCs. The origin of the receptors is a man aged 35 to 55 in good health and CMV-seropositive.

The rearrangement joins TRBV5-1 to TRBJ2-1; 9 nucleotides match TRBD2. Germline-derived CDR1 and CDR2 are SGHRS and YFSETQ. The CDR3 has 16 amino acids. V lost 4 bases to trimming and J lost 7 bases; unmatched junction nucleotides: 12. The CDR3 DNA follows: TGCGCCAGCAGCCCGATAGCGGGAGTGTTTGGAAATGAGCAGTTCTTC. Its translation: CASSPIAGVFGNEQFF.

The rearrangement joins TRBV5-4 to TRBJ2-3; 11 bases line up with TRBD1. The CDR3 totals 17 residues. V dropped 2 bases and J dropped 2; count of bases not matched to a gene: 7. The V gene's germline CDR1 is SGHNT and CDR2 YYREEE (reference sequence). The CDR3: CASSFPGQGVATDTQYF. The CDR3 coding sequence is TGTGCCAGCAGCTTTCCGGGACAGGGGGTCGCCACAGATACGCAGTATTTT. The full variable domain, rest sourced from reference TRBV5-4 and TRBJ2-3, is ETGVTQSPTHLIKTRGQQVTLRCSSQSGHNTVSWYQQALGQGPQFIFQYYREEENGRGNFPPRFSGLQFPNYSSELNVNALELDDSALYLCASSFPGQGVATDTQYFGPGTRLTVL.

This rearrangement joins TRBV27 to TRBJ1-2; 10 bases line up with TRBD1. The junction had 8 bases not matched to a gene; V was cut back by 6 bases and J by 7 bases. CDR3 length: 14 amino acids. The germline V gene encodes CDR1 MNHEY and CDR2 SMNVEV (reference sequence). CDR3 residues: CASRETGGLSGYTF. The CDR3, as DNA: TGTGCCAGCAGGGAGACAGGGGGCTTGTCTGGCTACACCTTC.

This chain connects TRBV27 to TRBJ2-5; D unclear. CDR1 and CDR2 (germline): MNHEY, SMNVEV (reference sequence). The V end lost 1 base, the J end lost 1 base, and 7 bases lay between the germline ends. This CDR3 spans 14 amino acids. In DNA form, the CDR3 reads TGTGCCAGCAGTTTATTTTCCAGCCAAGAGACCCAGTACTTC. Translating it yields CASSLFSSQETQYF.

The V and J genes are TRBV5-4 and TRBJ2-3; D not certain. Germline V gives CDR1 SGHNT, CDR2 YYREEE (reference sequence). The V gene lost 1 base and the J gene lost 1 base, with 4 bases spanning the gap. CDR3 size: 13 residues. The CDR3: CASSLTGTDTQYF. In nucleotides, the CDR3 is TGTGCCAGCAGCTTGACTGGCACAGATACGCAGTATTTT.

The chain carries TRBV12-2 and TRBJ2-1; the table's TRBD2 call for D was not verified on the DNA. TRBV12-2 is a documented pseudogene. CDR3 length: 16 amino acids. CDR3 amino acids: CASRRGTSGCYNEQFF. The CDR3 nucleotides read TGTGCAAGTCGTCGGGGGACTAGCGGATGCTACAATGAGCAGTTCTTC.

The rearrangement uses TRBV30 and TRBJ1-2, with D perhaps matching TRBD1 (6 bases). The CDR3 totals 13 residues. Per the germline V gene, CDR1 is GTSNPN and CDR2 is SVGIG (reference sequence). V lost 0 bases to trimming and J lost 7 bases, with 12 bases between them. CDR3 region: CAWSVYQGLGYTF. CDR3 in DNA: TGTGCCTGGAGTGTTTATCAGGGGCTTGGCTACACCTTC.

V is TRBV15 and J is TRBJ2-7; a weak D match, TRBD1 (6 bases). V lost 0 bases and J 1 base, leaving 10 bases between the germline ends. Per germline, CDR1 LNHNV and CDR2 YYDKDF (reference sequence). The length of the CDR3 is 15 residues. Here the CDR3 DNA reads TGTGCCACCAGCAGAGAGACCCAGGGGTCCTACGAGCAGTACTTC. This sequence encodes CATSRETQGSYEQYF.

The chain has TRBV19 and TRBJ1-2; TRBD1 is a possible D gene (6 bases). Per germline, CDR1 LNHDA and CDR2 SQIVND (reference sequence). The CDR3 consists of 17 residues. V was shortened by 7 bases and J by 2 bases, with 23 bases between the two germline ends. The CDR3 DNA is TGTGCCAGTATGGAGGATGGGGGCCTAGGTAGGAACTATGGCTACACCTTC. This codes for CASMEDGGLGRNYGYTF.

The chain recombines TRBV30 with TRBJ1-1; D gene ambiguous. V lost 2 bases and J 0 bases, leaving 7 bases between the germline ends. The germline V gene has CDR1 GTSNPN and CDR2 SVGIG (reference sequence). This CDR3 has 13 residues. The CDR3 bases are TGTGCCTGGAGTCGGGTTGTGAACACTGAAGCTTTCTTT. Translating it yields CAWSRVVNTEAFF.

The chain is built from TRBV6-5 and TRBJ2-7; 9 bases match TRBD1. V shed 6 bases, J shed 4 bases, and the junction held 4 bases outside the gene matches. This CDR3 has 13 residues. CDR1 and CDR2 (germline): MNHEY, SVGAGI. As DNA, the CDR3 is TGTGCCAGCAGCTGGACAGGGGCTTACGAGCAGTACTTC. It translates to CASSWTGAYEQYF.

This chain uses TRBV4-1 with TRBJ1-5; the D is unclear. CDR1 is MGHRA, CDR2 YSYEKL, per germline. Trimming took 0 bases from V and 2 from J, leaving 11 bases between them. This CDR3 contains 16 residues. CDR3 coding DNA: TGCGCCAGCAGCCAAGATGGGCTGTCGGGCAATCAGCCCCAGCATTTT. Protein product: CASSQDGLSGNQPQHF.

The chain employs TRBV6-1 and TRBJ2-1; D is perhaps TRBD2 (6 bases). CDR3 length: 15 amino acids. Germline lookup yields CDR1 MNHNS and CDR2 SASEGT. Trimming took off 6 bases at V and 2 bases at J, with 14 bases between the two ends. CDR3 protein: CASRGLADPYNEQFF. The CDR3 DNA follows: TGTGCCAGCAGGGGTTTAGCGGATCCCTACAATGAGCAGTTCTTC.

This clone was detected only a few times. V and J are TRBV6-1 and TRBJ2-2, with a possible D match to TRBD1 (6 bases). V was pared by 4 bases and J by 1 base, with 16 bases between. The CDR3 has 17 amino acids. CDR1 is MNHNS and CDR2 is SASEGT in the germline V gene. Written as DNA, the CDR3 is TGTGCCAGCAGTGCCTTTTTGGGGGCGGTGAACACCGGGGAGCTGTTTTTT. This encodes CASSAFLGAVNTGELFF.

Only a few counts were recorded for this clone. The chain combines TRBV6-1 with TRBJ1-2, with D possibly being TRBD1 (5 bases). CDR1 and CDR2 (germline): MNHNS, SASEGT. The CDR3 totals 15 residues. Trimming took off 0 bases at V and 4 bases at J, with 12 bases between the two ends. The CDR3 sequence: CASSEALQVVYGYTF. Here the CDR3 DNA reads TGTGCCAGCAGTGAAGCCTTACAGGTCGTCTATGGCTACACCTTC.